Listed here are 24 T cell receptor beta chains from one sample, sequenced in a study of cytomegalovirus exposure and HLA in healthy donors. The PCR was carried out with 60 Vbeta primers and 13 Jbeta primers. Repertoires were generated with immunoSEQ multiplex PCR, while TCRdb's copy carries only in-frame clones and drops some. The sample records roughly 100,000 clones, around four fifths being singletons. Input material: PBMCs. The receptors come from a woman aged 40 to 49 in good health and CMV-seropositive.

The J gene is TRBJ1-5, the V gene TRBV6-5; possibly TRBD1 for D (6 bases). Germline loops: CDR1 MNHEY, CDR2 SVGAGI. The CDR3 totals 14 residues. V lost 6 bases, J lost 6 bases, and 15 bases lay in between. CDR3 nucleotide sequence: TGTGCCAGCAGGCACAGGGCGTCTGCTCAGCCCCAGCATTTT. Its translation: CASRHRASAQPQHF.

This chain connects TRBV28 to TRBJ2-7; possibly TRBD2 for D (5 bases). V lost 1 base and J 1 base, leaving 11 bases between the germline ends. The CDR3 contains 15 residues. The germline gives CDR1 MDHEN, CDR2 SYDVKM. Here the CDR3 reads CASSLYGSGSYEQYF. CDR3 bases: TGTGCCAGCAGTTTATATGGCTCGGGATCCTACGAGCAGTACTTC. Combining the CDR3 with reference TRBV28 and TRBJ2-7 gives the whole variable domain DVKVTQSSRYLVKRTGEKVFLECVQDMDHENMFWYRQDPGLGLRLIYFSYDVKMKEKGDIPEGYSVSREKKERFSLILESASTNQTSMYLCASSLYGSGSYEQYFGPGTRLTVT.

This chain joins TRBV29-1 and TRBJ1-1, with 9 bases fitting TRBD1. The CDR3 consists of 12 residues. V trimming: 8 bases; J trimming: 1 base; junction bases outside the gene matches: 2. The germline gives CDR1 SQVTM, CDR2 ANQGSEA. CDR3 in DNA: TGCAGCTCGGGACAGGGGAACACTGAAGCTTTCTTT. Amino acid sequence: CSSGQGNTEAFF.

The V gene is TRBV5-1, the J gene TRBJ2-7; a weak D match, TRBD1 (6 bases). The CDR3 runs 14 residues. Germline lookup yields CDR1 SGHRS and CDR2 YFSETQ. V dropped 4 bases and J dropped 3 bases, with 14 bases sitting between them. DNA for the CDR3: TGCGCCAGCAGCCCCGACAGGTCGGGCTACGAGCAGTACTTC. This codes for CASSPDRSGYEQYF.

The rearrangement links TRBV11-2 to TRBJ2-7, with D possibly matching TRBD2 (6 bases). The CDR3 extends over 14 amino acids. Trimming removed 5 bases from V and 0 bases from J, with 11 bases in between. The V gene's germline CDR1 is SGHAT and CDR2 FQNNGV. The DNA of the CDR3 is TGTGCCAGCAGCACCACCGGGAGCTCCTACGAGCAGTACTTC. This translates into CASSTTGSSYEQYF.

This rearrangement joins TRBV2 to TRBJ1-1; 10 bases map to TRBD1. After removal of 10 bases from V and 1 base from J, the junction contained 3 bases not matched to a gene. CDR3 length: 13 amino acids. Germline V gene data show CDR1 as SNHLY and CDR2 as FYNNEI. The CDR3 here is CAIRTGGNTEAFF. In nucleotides, the CDR3 is TGTGCCATCAGGACAGGGGGGAACACTGAAGCTTTCTTT. The entire variable domain, with the rest obtained from reference TRBV2 and TRBJ1-1, is as follows: EPEVTQTPSHQVTQMGQEVILRCVPISNHLYFYWYRQILGQKVEFLVSFYNNEISEKSEIFDDQFSVERPDGSNFTLKIRSTKLEDSAMYFCAIRTGGNTEAFFGQGTRLTVV.

This clone has more than one count but fewer than ten. This chain connects TRBV6-5 to TRBJ2-7; 8 bases fit TRBD1. The CDR3 sequence is 14 residues long. V lost 7 bases, J lost 5 bases, and 10 bases stayed unmatched. Germline V gives CDR1 MNHEY, CDR2 SVGAGI. CDR3 DNA sequence: TGTGCCAGCAACCGACAGGGGATTTTCCACGAGCAGTACTTC. It encodes CASNRQGIFHEQYF.

This clone was observed a handful of times. The chain links TRBV28 to TRBJ1-1, with 7 bases lining up with TRBD1. Trimming cost V 3 bases and J 11 bases; bases outside gene matches: 6. Germline values: CDR1 MDHEN, CDR2 SYDVKM. The CDR3 has 12 amino acids. CDR3 sequence reads: CASSFLGQEAFF. The CDR3 bases are TGTGCCAGCAGTTTTTTAGGACAGGAGGCTTTCTTT.

The chain combines TRBV2 with TRBJ2-2; the D gene is possibly TRBD2 (6 bases). The CDR3 has 16 residues. Trimming removed 1 base from V and 1 base from J, with 10 bases in between. CDR1 is SNHLY, CDR2 FYNNEI, per germline. The CDR3 protein is CASSEGLALNTGELFF. CDR3 bases: TGTGCCAGCAGTGAAGGGCTAGCGCTGAACACCGGGGAGCTGTTTTTT.

V and J are TRBV5-1 and TRBJ2-7, with D perhaps TRBD2 (6 bases). Germline V gene sequence: CDR1 SGHRS, CDR2 YFSETQ. The CDR3 is 16 residues long. The V and J ends lost 0 bases and 4 bases respectively, with 17 bases between them. DNA of the CDR3: TGCGCCAGCAGCTTGGGGGGGACGGACGGAGGGTACGAGCAGTACTTC. This gives the protein CASSLGGTDGGYEQYF.

The chain joins TRBV4-3 to TRBJ1-2; 9 bases fit TRBD1. The CDR3 sequence is 14 residues long. V shed 3 bases, J shed 10 bases, and the junction held 9 bases outside the gene matches. Germline values: CDR1 LGHNA, CDR2 YSLEER. The CDR3 region has the DNA TGCGCCAGCAGCCAGGTGGGGACAGGGAGTGACTACACCTTC. Translated: CASSQVGTGSDYTF.

The chain carries TRBV20-1 and TRBJ2-7; D gene uncertain. Germline V CDR1 and CDR2: DFQATT, SNEGSKA (reference sequence). V was cut by 4 bases and J by 3 bases, with 7 bases left in between. There are 11 residues in the CDR3. The CDR3 DNA reads TGCAGTGCTATTCTCGTCTACGAGCAGTACTTC. Residues: CSAILVYEQYF.

This clone was observed a handful of times. The chain links TRBV18 to TRBJ2-7; D uncertain. Deletions cut 3 bases from V and 6 bases from J, with 15 bases between. The CDR3 is 14 residues long. Germline V lookup: CDR1 KGHSH, CDR2 LQKENI. The DNA of the CDR3 is TGTGCCAGCTCACCGGCCTCCCCCTCCCGCGAGCAGTACTTC. Translated, it gives CASSPASPSREQYF.

The chain couples TRBV14 to TRBJ2-2; weak D call: TRBD2 (6 bases). Germline CDR1 is SGHDN and CDR2 is FVKESK. Between the trimmed V and J ends, which lost 0 bases and 5 bases, there was a span of 7 bases. The CDR3 is 14 amino acids. This CDR3 is CASSQERGTGELFF. The CDR3 DNA is TGTGCCAGCAGCCAAGAACGGGGGACCGGGGAGCTGTTTTTT.

The chain joins TRBV6-1 to TRBJ2-7; TRBD1 is a possible D gene (6 bases). The CDR3 consists of 14 residues. Trimming took 7 bases from V and 9 from J, leaving 22 bases between them. Germline lookup yields CDR1 MNHNS and CDR2 SASEGT. CDR3 sequence reads: CASTAWTVGFGQYF. In DNA, the CDR3 is TGTGCCAGCACCGCCTGGACAGTTGGGTTTGGGCAGTACTTC.

This chain links TRBV4-1 with TRBJ1-1; the D gene is possibly TRBD1 (5 bases). The V end lost 1 base, the J end lost 4 bases, and 19 bases lay between the germline ends. Germline V gives CDR1 MGHRA, CDR2 YSYEKL. CDR3 length: 17 amino acids. The CDR3 loop is CASSQGPRTLGATEAFF. The DNA for the CDR3 is TGCGCCAGCAGCCAAGGTCCGAGGACATTAGGGGCCACTGAAGCTTTCTTT.

The rearrangement uses TRBV2 and TRBJ2-5; no clear D gene. The CDR3 extends over 14 amino acids. Trimming shortened V by 4 bases and J by 5 bases, and 14 bases separated the two germline ends. CDR1 is SNHLY, CDR2 FYNNEI, per germline. The CDR3 sequence: CASSAGYSKETQYF. The CDR3 DNA reads TGTGCCAGCAGTGCGGGTTATTCGAAGGAGACCCAGTACTTC.

This clone was observed a few times. This CDR3 reads CASSPLGATNEQFF. The CDR3 DNA sequence: TGTGCCAGCAGTCCCCTGGGGGCTACGAATGAGCAGTTCTTC. The gene calls are TRBV28 and TRBJ2-1; maybe TRBD1 (6 bases). V shed 5 bases and J shed 7 bases, with 15 bases lying between them. Germline assignment: CDR1 MDHEN and CDR2 SYDVKM. The CDR3 has 14 residues.

The CDR3 DNA is TGTGCCAGCAGCGGAAGAGCCGTAGCGGGGGGGGACTACGAGCAGTACTTC. It specifies CASSGRAVAGGDYEQYF. The rearrangement uses TRBV9 and TRBJ2-7; 11 nucleotides agree with TRBD2. Germline V gene data show CDR1 as SGDLS and CDR2 as YYNGEE. The length of the CDR3 is 17 residues. V gave up 3 bases and J gave up 3 bases; unmatched junction bases: 11.

This clone was picked up a small number of times. The chain carries TRBV7-9 and TRBJ1-2; TRBD1 agrees at 9 bases. V lost 6 bases and J lost 12; bases outside the gene matches: 14. CDR1 is SEHNR, CDR2 FQNEAQ, per germline (reference sequence). The CDR3 spans 14 residues. Here the CDR3 DNA reads TGTGCCAGCAGTTTTTCCGGGACAGGGCTGGACCACACCTTC. Amino acids: CASSFSGTGLDHTF. The full variable domain, rest sourced from reference TRBV7-9 and TRBJ1-2, is DTGVSQNPRHKITKRGQNVTFRCDPISEHNRLYWYRQTLGQGPEFLTYFQNEAQLEKSRLLSDRFSAERPKGSFSTLEIQRTEQGDSAMYLCASSFSGTGLDHTFGSGTRLTVV.

This clone was found once. The V and J genes are TRBV6-1 and TRBJ1-4, with D possibly being TRBD1 (5 bases). V was shortened by 6 bases and J by 0 bases, with 11 bases between the two germline ends. CDR1 is MNHNS and CDR2 is SASEGT in the germline V gene. The CDR3 covers 15 residues. CDR3 loop: CASRTTVATNEKLFF. The CDR3 nucleotides read TGTGCCAGCAGGACGACAGTTGCAACTAATGAAAAACTGTTTTTT.

The chain joins TRBV5-8 to TRBJ2-2; D not certain. The CDR3 sequence is 14 residues long. V lost 0 bases to trimming and J lost 6 bases, with 9 bases between them. Germline CDR1 and CDR2: SGHTS and YDEGEE. The CDR3 DNA follows: TGTGCCAGCAGCTTGGGGCAGGCAGCCGGGGAGCTGTTTTTT. Its translation: CASSLGQAAGELFF.

The V gene is TRBV18, the J gene TRBJ1-2; TRBD1 matches 7 bases. From germline, CDR1 is KGHSH and CDR2 LQKENI. The CDR3 has 18 amino acids. V lost 3 bases and J lost 8; bases outside the gene matches: 21. CDR3 sequence reads: CASSPLGQTNAGAWGYTF. The DNA of the CDR3 is TGTGCCAGCTCACCCTTGGGACAGACTAATGCTGGTGCTTGGGGCTACACCTTC. Full variable domain (rest looked up from reference TRBV18 and TRBJ1-2): NAGVMQNPRHLVRRRGQEARLRCSPMKGHSHVYWYRQLPEEGLKFMVYLQKENIIDESGMPKERFSAEFPKEGPSILRIQQVVRGDSAAYFCASSPLGQTNAGAWGYTFGSGTRLTVV.

The V call is TRBV5-1, the J call TRBJ1-4; D not resolved. Trimming removed 0 bases from V and 6 bases from J, with 12 bases in between. This CDR3 comprises 15 residues. Germline assignment: CDR1 SGHRS and CDR2 YFSETQ. In DNA, the CDR3 is TGCGCCAGCAGCTTGGACGGCCGGAGGGATGAAAAACTGTTTTTT. The encoded protein is CASSLDGRRDEKLFF.